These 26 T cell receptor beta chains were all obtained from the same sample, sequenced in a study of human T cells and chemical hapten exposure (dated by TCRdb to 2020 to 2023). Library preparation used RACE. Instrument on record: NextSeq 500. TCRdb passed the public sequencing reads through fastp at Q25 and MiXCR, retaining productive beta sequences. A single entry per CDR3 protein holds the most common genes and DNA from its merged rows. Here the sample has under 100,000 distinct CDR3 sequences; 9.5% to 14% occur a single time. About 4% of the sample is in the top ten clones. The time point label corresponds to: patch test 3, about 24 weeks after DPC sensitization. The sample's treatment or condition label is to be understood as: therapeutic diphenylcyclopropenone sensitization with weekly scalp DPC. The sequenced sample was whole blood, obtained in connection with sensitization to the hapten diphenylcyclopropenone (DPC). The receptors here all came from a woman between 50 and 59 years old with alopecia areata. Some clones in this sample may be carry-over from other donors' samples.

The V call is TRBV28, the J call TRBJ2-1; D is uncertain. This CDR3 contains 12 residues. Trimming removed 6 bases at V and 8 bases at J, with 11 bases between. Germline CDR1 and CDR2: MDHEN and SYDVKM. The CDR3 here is CASSSAYYEQFF. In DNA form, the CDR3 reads TGTGCCAGCAGCTCCGCGTATTATGAGCAGTTCTTC.

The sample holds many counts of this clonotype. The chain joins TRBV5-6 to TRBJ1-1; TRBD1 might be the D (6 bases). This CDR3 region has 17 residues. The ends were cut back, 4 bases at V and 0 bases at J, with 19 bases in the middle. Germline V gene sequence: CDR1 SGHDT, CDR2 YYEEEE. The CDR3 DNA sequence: TGTGCCAGCAGCCCCTGGACAGCGAACTCTATGAACACTGAAGCTTTCTTT. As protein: CASSPWTANSMNTEAFF.

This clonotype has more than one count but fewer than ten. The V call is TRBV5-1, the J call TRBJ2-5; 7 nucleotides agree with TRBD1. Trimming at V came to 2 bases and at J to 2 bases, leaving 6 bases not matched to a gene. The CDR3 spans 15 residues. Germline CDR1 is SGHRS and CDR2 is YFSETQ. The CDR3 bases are TGCGCCAGCAGCTTTGGAGACAGGGCACAAGAGACCCAGTACTTC. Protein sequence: CASSFGDRAQETQYF.

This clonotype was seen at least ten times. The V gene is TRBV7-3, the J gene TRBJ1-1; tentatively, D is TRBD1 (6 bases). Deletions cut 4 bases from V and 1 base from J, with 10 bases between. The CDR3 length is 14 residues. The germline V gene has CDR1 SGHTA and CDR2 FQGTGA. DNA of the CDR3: TGTGCCAGCAGCTCGCCGGGACAGAACACTGAAGCTTTCTTT. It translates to CASSSPGQNTEAFF.

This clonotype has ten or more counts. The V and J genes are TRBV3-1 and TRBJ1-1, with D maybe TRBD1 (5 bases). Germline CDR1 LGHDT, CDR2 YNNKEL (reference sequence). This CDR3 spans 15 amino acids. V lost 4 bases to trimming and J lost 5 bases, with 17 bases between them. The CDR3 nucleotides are TGTGCCAGCAGCCTCCTAGGAAGGGGACTTACTGAAGCTTTCTTT. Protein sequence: CASSLLGRGLTEAFF.

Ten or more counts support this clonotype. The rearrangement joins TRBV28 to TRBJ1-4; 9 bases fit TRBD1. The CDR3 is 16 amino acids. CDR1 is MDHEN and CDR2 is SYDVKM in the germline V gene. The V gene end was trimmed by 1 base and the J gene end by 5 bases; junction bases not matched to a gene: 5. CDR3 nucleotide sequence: TGTGCCAGCAGTTTATCGACCGGGACAGGGAATGAAAAACTGTTTTTT. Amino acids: CASSLSTGTGNEKLFF.

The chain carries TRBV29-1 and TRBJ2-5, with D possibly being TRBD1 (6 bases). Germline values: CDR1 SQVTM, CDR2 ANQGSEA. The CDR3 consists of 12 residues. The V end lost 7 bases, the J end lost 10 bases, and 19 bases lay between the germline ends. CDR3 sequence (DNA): TGCAGCGGAACCCGATCCCTAGGGGGCCAGTACTTC. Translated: CSGTRSLGGQYF.

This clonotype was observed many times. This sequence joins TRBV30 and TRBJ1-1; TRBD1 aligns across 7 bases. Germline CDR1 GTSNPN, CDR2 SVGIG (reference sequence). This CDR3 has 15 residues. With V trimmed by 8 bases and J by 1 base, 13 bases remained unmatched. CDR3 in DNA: TGTGCCCATTCCCTGCAACAGGGGAGGAACACTGAAGCTTTCTTT. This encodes CAHSLQQGRNTEAFF.

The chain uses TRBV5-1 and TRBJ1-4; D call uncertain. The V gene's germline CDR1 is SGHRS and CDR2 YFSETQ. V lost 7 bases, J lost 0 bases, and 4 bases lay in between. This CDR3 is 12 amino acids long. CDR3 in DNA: TGCGCCAGCGGCGCAACTAATGAAAAACTGTTTTTT. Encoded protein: CASGATNEKLFF.

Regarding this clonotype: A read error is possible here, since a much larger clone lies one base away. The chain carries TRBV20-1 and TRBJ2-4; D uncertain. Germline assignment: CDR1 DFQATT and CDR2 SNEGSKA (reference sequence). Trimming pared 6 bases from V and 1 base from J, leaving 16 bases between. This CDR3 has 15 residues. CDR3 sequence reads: CSAPPAGIAKNIQYF. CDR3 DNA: TGCAGTGCCCCGCCCGCCGGCATCGCCAAAAACATTCAGTACTTC.

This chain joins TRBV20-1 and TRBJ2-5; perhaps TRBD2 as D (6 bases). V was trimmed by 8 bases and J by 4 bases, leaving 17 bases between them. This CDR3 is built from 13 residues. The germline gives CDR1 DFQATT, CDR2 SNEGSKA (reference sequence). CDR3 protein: CSREWLIGETQYF. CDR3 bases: TGCAGTCGGGAGTGGCTTATCGGAGAGACCCAGTACTTC.

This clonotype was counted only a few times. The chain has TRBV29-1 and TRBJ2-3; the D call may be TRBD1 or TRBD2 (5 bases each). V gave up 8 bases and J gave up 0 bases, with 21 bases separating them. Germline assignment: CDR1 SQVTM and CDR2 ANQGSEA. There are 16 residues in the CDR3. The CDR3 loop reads CSSPGRGAASTDTQYF. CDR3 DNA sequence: TGCAGCTCCCCGGGGCGCGGAGCCGCTAGCACAGATACGCAGTATTTT.

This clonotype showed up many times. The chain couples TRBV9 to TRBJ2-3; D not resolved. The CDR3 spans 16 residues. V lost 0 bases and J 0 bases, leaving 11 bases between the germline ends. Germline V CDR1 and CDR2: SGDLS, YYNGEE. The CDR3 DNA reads TGTGCCAGCAGCGTAGTTCCTTTGACTAGCACAGATACGCAGTATTTT. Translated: CASSVVPLTSTDTQYF. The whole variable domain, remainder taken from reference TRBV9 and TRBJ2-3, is DSGVTQTPKHLITATGQRVTLRCSPRSGDLSVYWYQQSLDQGLQFLIQYYNGEERAKGNILERFSAQQFPDLHSELNLSSLELGDSALYFCASSVVPLTSTDTQYFGPGTRLTVL.

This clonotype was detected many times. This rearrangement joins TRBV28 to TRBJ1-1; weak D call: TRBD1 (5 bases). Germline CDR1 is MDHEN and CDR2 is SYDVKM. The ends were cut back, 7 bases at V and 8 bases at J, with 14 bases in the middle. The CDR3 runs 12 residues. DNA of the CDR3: TGTGCCAGCACCACTTGGGGGGTGGAAGCTTTCTTT. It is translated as CASTTWGVEAFF.

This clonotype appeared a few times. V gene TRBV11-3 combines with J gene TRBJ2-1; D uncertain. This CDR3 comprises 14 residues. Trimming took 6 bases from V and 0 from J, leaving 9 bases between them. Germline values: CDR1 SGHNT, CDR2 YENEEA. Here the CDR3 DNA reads TGTGCCAGCAGTCAATACAACTCCTACAATGAGCAGTTCTTC. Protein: CASSQYNSYNEQFF.

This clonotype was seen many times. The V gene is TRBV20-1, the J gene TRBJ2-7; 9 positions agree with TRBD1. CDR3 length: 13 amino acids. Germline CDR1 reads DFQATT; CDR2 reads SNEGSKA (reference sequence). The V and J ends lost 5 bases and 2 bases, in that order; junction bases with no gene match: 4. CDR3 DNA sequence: TGCAGTGCTGGCCGGGACAGGGCCTACGAGCAGTACTTC. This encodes CSAGRDRAYEQYF.

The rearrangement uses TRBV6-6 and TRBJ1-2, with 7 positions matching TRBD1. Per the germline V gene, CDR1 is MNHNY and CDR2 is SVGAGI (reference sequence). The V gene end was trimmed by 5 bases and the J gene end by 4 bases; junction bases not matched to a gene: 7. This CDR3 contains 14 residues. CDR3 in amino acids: CASSRQGQIYGYTF. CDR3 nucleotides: TGTGCCAGCAGTCGCCAGGGACAGATCTATGGCTACACCTTC.

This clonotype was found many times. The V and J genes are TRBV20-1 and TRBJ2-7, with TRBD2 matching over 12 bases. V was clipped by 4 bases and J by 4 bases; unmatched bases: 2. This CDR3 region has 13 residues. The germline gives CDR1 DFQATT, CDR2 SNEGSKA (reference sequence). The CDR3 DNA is TGCAGTGCTAAGACTAGCGGGAGTTACGAGCAGTACTTC. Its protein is CSAKTSGSYEQYF.

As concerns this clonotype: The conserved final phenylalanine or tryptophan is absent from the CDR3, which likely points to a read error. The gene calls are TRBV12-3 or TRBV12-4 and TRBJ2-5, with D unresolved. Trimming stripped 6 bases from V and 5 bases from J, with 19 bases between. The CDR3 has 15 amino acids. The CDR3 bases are TGTGCCAGCAGACCGAACTCAGGCTTTATTGAGACCCAGTACTAC. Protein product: CASRPNSGFIETQYY.

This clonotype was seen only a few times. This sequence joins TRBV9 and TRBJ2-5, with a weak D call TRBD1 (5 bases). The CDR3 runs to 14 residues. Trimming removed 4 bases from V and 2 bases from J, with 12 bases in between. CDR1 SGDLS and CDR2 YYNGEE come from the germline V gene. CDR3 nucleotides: TGTGCCAGCAGCACCGGACAAAATCAAGAGACCCAGTACTTC. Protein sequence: CASSTGQNQETQYF.

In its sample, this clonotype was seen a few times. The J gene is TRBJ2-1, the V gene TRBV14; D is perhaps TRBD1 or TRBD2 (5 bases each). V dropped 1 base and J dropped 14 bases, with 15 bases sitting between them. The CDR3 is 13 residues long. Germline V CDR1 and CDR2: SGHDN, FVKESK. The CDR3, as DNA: TGTGCCAGCAGCCAAGTCTACGGGGCGAGGGAGTTCTTC. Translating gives CASSQVYGAREFF.

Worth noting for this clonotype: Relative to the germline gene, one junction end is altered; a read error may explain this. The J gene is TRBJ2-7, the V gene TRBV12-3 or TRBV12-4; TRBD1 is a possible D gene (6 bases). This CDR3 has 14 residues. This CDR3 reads CASRRTGSSHEQYF. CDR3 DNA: TGTGCCAGCAGGCGTACAGGGAGCTCCCACGAGCAGTACTTC.

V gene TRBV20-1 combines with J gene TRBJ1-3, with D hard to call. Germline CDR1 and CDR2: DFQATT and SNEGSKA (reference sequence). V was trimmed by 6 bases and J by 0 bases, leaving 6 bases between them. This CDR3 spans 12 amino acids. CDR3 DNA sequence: TGCAGTGCCCGGGACTCTGGAAACACCATATATTTT. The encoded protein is CSARDSGNTIYF.

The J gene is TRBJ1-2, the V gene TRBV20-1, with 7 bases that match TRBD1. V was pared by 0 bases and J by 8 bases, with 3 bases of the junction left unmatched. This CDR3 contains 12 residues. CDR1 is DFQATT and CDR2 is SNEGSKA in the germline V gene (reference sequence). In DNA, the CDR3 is TGCAGTGCTAGAGAAGGGGGCGCGGGCTACACCTTC. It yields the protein CSAREGGAGYTF.

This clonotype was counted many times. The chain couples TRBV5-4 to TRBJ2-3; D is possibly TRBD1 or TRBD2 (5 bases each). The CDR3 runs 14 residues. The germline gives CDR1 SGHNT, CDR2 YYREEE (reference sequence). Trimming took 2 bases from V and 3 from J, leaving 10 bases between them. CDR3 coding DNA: TGTGCCAGCAGCTTTCAGGGAGTGACAGATACGCAGTATTTT. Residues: CASSFQGVTDTQYF.

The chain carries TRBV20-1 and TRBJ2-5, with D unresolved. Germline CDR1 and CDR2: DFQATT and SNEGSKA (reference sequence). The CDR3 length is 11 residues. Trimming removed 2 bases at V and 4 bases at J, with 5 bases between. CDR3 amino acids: CSARRLETQYF. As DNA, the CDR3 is TGCAGTGCTAGACGCCTAGAGACCCAGTACTTC.